This entry is about one T cell receptor (beta chain). The data are from a study of technical replicates of blood from several donors. This table comes from immunoSEQ multiplex PCR, and its TCRdb copy is limited to in-frame clones, with some not included. The sample includes tens of thousands of clones, 95% of them seen just once. The CDR3 consists of 17 residues. V trimming: 6 bases; J trimming: 2 bases; junction bases outside the gene matches: 10. Germline loops: CDR1 MDHEN, CDR2 SYDVKM. The clonotype comes from a human donor in good health. The rearrangement links TRBV28 to TRBJ2-3; 11 bases agree with TRBD2. Sequencing input: T cells isolated from PBMCs. The CDR3 spells CASRTGGTSGYTDTQYF. The DNA of the CDR3 is TGTGCCAGCAGAACTGGTGGGACTAGCGGATACACAGATACGCAGTATTTT.